This T cell receptor (beta chain) was sequenced for a study of cytomegalovirus exposure and HLA in healthy donors. General study findings and limits: Most of the TCR beta V segments (in an earlier analysis) were productive either about 90% or about 30% of the time.

CDR1 is SGHTA, CDR2 FQGNSA, per germline. V was pared by 5 bases and J by 5 bases, with 18 bases between. The CDR3 loop spans 15 amino acids. PCR employed 60 Vbeta and 13 Jbeta primers. Sequenced by immunoSEQ multiplex PCR; TCRdb stores in-frame clones only, minus some. Altogether around 72,000 clones are present, 60% to 75% being singletons, with the ten largest covering roughly 22%. Healthy individuals who donated bone marrow served as the donors. This clone occurred once. The antigen remains unidentified. The sample taken for sequencing was PBMCs. The chain employs TRBV7-2 and TRBJ2-5, with a possible D match to TRBD1 (5 bases). This TCR came from a man between 35 and 55 years old in good health and CMV-seropositive. CDR3 residues: CASSPYVSGSETQYF. DNA of the CDR3: TGTGCCAGCAGCCCATACGTGTCAGGGTCGGAGACCCAGTACTTC.